A selection of T cell receptor beta chains follows, all from one sample in a study of blood T cell repertoires in COVID-19. Generated by immunoSEQ multiplex PCR, the TCRdb table keeps only in-frame clones and is missing some. The sample shows about 86,000 clones, around four fifths of them seen only once. Material for sequencing was peripheral blood. These receptors came from a man in his 70s with acute or convalescent COVID-19. Each CDR3 is given with its conserved first and last residue. A D gene is named only where the DNA matches it firmly. Size is omitted from some rows. Given values are once, few, many or a class for expanded clones.

j_gene | v_gene | abundance | d_gene | CDR3aa | CDR3nt
TRBJ1-2 | TRBV28 | - | - | CASSLLGGRIYGYTF | TGTGCCAGCAGTTTACTCGGGGGGCGCATCTATGGCTACACCTTC
TRBJ1-2 | TRBV20-1 | - | - | CSAFDRGGYTF | TGCAGTGCCTTCGATCGCGGGGGCTACACCTTC
TRBJ1-4 | TRBV5-4 | - | TRBD1 | CASSSKDRGATNEKLFF | TGTGCCAGCAGCTCCAAAGACAGGGGGGCAACTAATGAAAAACTGTTTTTT
TRBJ1-5 | TRBV5-1 | - | TRBD1 | CARTGSDNQPQHF | TGCGCCAGGACAGGGAGTGACAATCAGCCCCAGCATTTT
TRBJ1-1 | TRBV27 | - | - | CASSFNPTLNTEAFF | TGTGCCAGCAGCTTCAACCCTACCCTGAACACTGAAGCTTTCTTT
TRBJ1-1 | TRBV10-2 | - | - | CASKGDIGDTEAFF | TGCGCCAGCAAGGGGGACATCGGGGACACTGAAGCTTTCTTT
TRBJ1-1 | TRBV5-8 | - | TRBD1 | CASSARGQSMNTEAFF | TGTGCCAGCAGCGCAAGGGGGCAGAGCATGAACACTGAAGCTTTCTTT
TRBJ2-5 | TRBV6-5 | few | - | CASSTGQETQYF | TGTGCCAGCAGCACAGGGCAAGAGACCCAGTACTTC
TRBJ1-2 | TRBV10-3 | once | TRBD1 | CAISDRQGFYGYTF | TGTGCCATCAGTGACCGACAGGGGTTTTATGGCTACACCTTC
TRBJ1-2 | TRBV21-1 | - | - | CASSIGGAWDGYTF | TGTGCCAGCAGCATCGGAGGGGCATGGGATGGCTACACCTTC
TRBJ2-3 | TRBV7-9 | - | TRBD2 | CASSPPLAGPSTDTQYF | TGTGCCAGCAGCCCACCACTAGCGGGGCCTAGCACAGATACGCAGTATTTT
TRBJ2-7 | TRBV7-8 | - | - | CASSLPGLIGSLEQYF | TGTGCCAGCAGCTTACCTGGACTGATAGGATCCCTCGAGCAGTACTTC
TRBJ1-3 | TRBV27 | few | - | CASSPRGGNTIYF | TGTGCCAGCAGTCCCAGGGGTGGAAACACCATATATTTT
TRBJ1-5 | TRBV4-1 | few | TRBD1 | CASSQSTGGGQPQHF | TGCGCCAGCAGCCAATCGACAGGGGGGGGTCAGCCCCAGCATTTT
TRBJ1-5 | TRBV6-5 | - | TRBD1 | CASSPGTGAAQHF | TGTGCCAGCAGTCCCGGGACAGGGGCTGCCCAGCATTTT
TRBJ1-1 | TRBV5-5 | - | TRBD1 | CASSFRDRRGTEAFF | TGTGCCAGCAGCTTCCGGGACAGGAGGGGCACTGAAGCTTTCTTT
TRBJ1-6 | TRBV14 | - | - | CASSQAVNSPLHF | TGTGCCAGCAGCCAAGCGGTGAATTCACCCCTCCACTTT
TRBJ1-5 | TRBV6-1 | - | - | CASSDAGVRPQHF | TGTGCCAGCAGTGACGCAGGGGTGCGGCCCCAGCATTTT
TRBJ1-5 | TRBV6-5 | - | TRBD1 | CASSFRTGGQPQHF | TGTGCCAGCAGTTTTAGGACAGGGGGACAGCCCCAGCATTTT
TRBJ1-2 | TRBV30 | - | - | CAWSVSGDGAYGYTF | TGTGCCTGGAGTGTATCAGGGGACGGAGCCTATGGCTACACCTTC
TRBJ1-2 | TRBV11-2 | - | - | CASSLDGWEGYTF | TGTGCCAGCAGCTTAGACGGGTGGGAGGGCTACACCTTC
TRBJ1-2 | TRBV6-5 | - | - | CASSLGQNYGYTF | TGTGCCAGCAGTCTCGGACAGAACTATGGCTACACCTTC
TRBJ1-5 | TRBV2 | - | TRBD1 | CASRTGGGSQPQHF | TGTGCCAGCCGGACAGGGGGAGGCAGTCAGCCCCAGCATTTT
TRBJ1-1 | TRBV19 | once | TRBD1 | CASRTGAGTEAFF | TGTGCCAGCAGGACAGGGGCTGGCACTGAAGCTTTCTTT
TRBJ2-5 | TRBV5-1 | - | TRBD1 | CASSSGTGGAETQYF | TGCGCCAGCAGCTCCGGGACAGGGGGCGCGGAGACCCAGTACTTC
TRBJ2-2 | TRBV27 | - | TRBD2 | CASRFLAGGIGELFF | TGTGCCAGCAGATTTTTGGCGGGGGGGATCGGGGAGCTGTTTTTT
TRBJ2-5 | TRBV10-2 | once | - | CASSDPAGAQETQYF | TGCGCCAGCAGTGATCCCGCAGGGGCCCAAGAGACCCAGTACTTC
TRBJ1-5 | TRBV5-6 | - | TRBD1 | CASSFGTGGLYSNQPQHF | TGTGCCAGCAGCTTCGGGACAGGGGGCCTATATAGCAATCAGCCCCAGCATTTT
TRBJ1-5 | TRBV2 | - | - | CASSDLRGGYQPQHF | TGTGCCAGCAGTGATCTGAGAGGAGGGTACCAGCCCCAGCATTTT
TRBJ1-3 | TRBV13 | - | - | CASSLRSGVSGNTIYF | TGTGCCAGCAGCTTAAGATCCGGAGTCTCTGGAAACACCATATATTTT
TRBJ1-1 | TRBV7-9 | - | - | CASSLTGVATEAFF | TGTGCCAGCAGCTTAACAGGAGTTGCGACTGAAGCTTTCTTT
TRBJ1-2 | TRBV28 | few | - | CASSLPGYGYTF | TGTGCCAGCAGTTTACCCGGCTATGGCTACACCTTC
TRBJ2-3 | TRBV18 | - | - | CASSIAGAGTDTQYF | TGTGCCAGCTCAATCGCGGGGGCCGGAACAGATACGCAGTATTTT
TRBJ2-4 | TRBV27 | - | TRBD1 | CASSSLQGAKGIQYF | TGTGCCAGCAGTTCCCTTCAGGGGGCGAAGGGCATTCAGTACTTC
TRBJ1-1 | TRBV19 | - | - | CASSANGTPNTEAFF | TGTGCCAGTAGTGCAAACGGGACACCGAACACTGAAGCTTTCTTT
TRBJ2-3 | TRBV19 | - | - | CASSPVTDTQYF | TGTGCCAGTAGTCCAGTCACAGATACGCAGTATTTT
TRBJ1-3 | TRBV4-1 | - | - | CASSQDRNSGNTIYF | TGCGCCAGCAGCCAAGACAGGAACTCTGGAAACACCATATATTTT
TRBJ1-4 | TRBV6-5 | - | TRBD1 | CASSYFQGAGEKLFF | TGTGCCAGCAGTTACTTCCAGGGGGCGGGAGAAAAACTGTTTTTT
TRBJ2-1 | TRBV18 | - | - | CASSSGTSKDEQFF | TGTGCCAGCTCATCGGGAACTAGTAAAGATGAGCAGTTCTTC
TRBJ2-2 | TRBV11-2 | - | TRBD2 | CASSFYGGSDGELFF | TGTGCCAGCAGCTTCTACGGCGGGAGTGACGGGGAGCTGTTTTTT
TRBJ2-3 | TRBV28 | - | - | CASRPRTGGDTQYF | TGTGCCAGCAGACCTCGTACCGGGGGAGATACGCAGTATTTT
TRBJ1-4 | TRBV5-1 | - | TRBD1 | CASSWGLTGSNEKLFF | TGCGCCAGCAGCTGGGGGTTGACAGGGAGTAATGAAAAACTGTTTTTT